The rows below give T cell receptor beta chains drawn from one sample of a study of post-analysis software for immune sequencing data. Via MiXCR, TCRdb re-called the PCR reads, giving one row per CDR3 protein. There are under 900,000 distinct CDR3 sequences in the sample; under 70% occur only once, and roughly 4.4% lies in the top ten. Sequencing was performed on blood. These receptors were obtained from a girl aged 5 to 17 with multiple sclerosis. The conserved cysteine and the conserved F or W are not part of the CDR3 here. Fields, in order: D gene, J gene, V gene, CDR3 protein. D genes are given only for firm matches.

TRBD1 TRBJ1-2 TRBV29-1 SVVARGLSYGYT
. TRBJ2-1 TRBV7-9 ASSLEDILSYNEQF
. TRBJ2-1 TRBV5-1 ASRGVANYNEQF
TRBD1 TRBJ1-2 TRBV5-1 ASSPRDSSAIDYGYT
. TRBJ1-1 TRBV29-1 SVKILGGNTEAF
. TRBJ2-3 TRBV20-1 SARDEGRRLSTDTQY
. TRBJ2-1 TRBV5-1 ASSEGTSLF
TRBD1 TRBJ1-1 TRBV6-6 ASSPGGRDTEAF
TRBD2 TRBJ2-5 TRBV3-1 ASSQGRLAGDQETQY
TRBD1 TRBJ1-2 TRBV20-1 SATRRGTADYSGYT